This T cell receptor beta chain originates from a study of blood T cells in healthy people across ages. Broader study findings: Long-lived donors carried more naive CD4+ cells and greater diversity than aged donors. Roughly linear declines in TCR beta diversity per million T cells occurred with age.

Combining a sample-barcoded 5' primer with a J-beta primer mix, a second PCR ran for roughly 7 to 12 cycles. Every cDNA molecule carried a tag from a template-switch adaptor bearing 12 random nucleotides. TCRdb re-called the 5' RACE reads with MiXCR, one entry per CDR3 protein. The sample carries 800,000 or so distinct CDR3 sequences, approximately 59% recorded once. CDR1 and CDR2 (germline): SNHLY, FYNNEI. The CDR3 extends over 15 amino acids. The V end was cut by 8 bases, the J end by 0 bases, with 15 bases between. Regarding this clonotype: Its target is not known.

The source of this sequence is a man aged 30 to 45 in good health. The sequenced sample consisted of blood. V usage is TRBV2 and J usage is TRBJ2-3; no clear D gene. CDR3 sequence (DNA): TGTGCCAGCCAGGTGCTTCAGACTAGCACAGATACGCAGTATTTT. It translates to CASQVLQTSTDTQYF.